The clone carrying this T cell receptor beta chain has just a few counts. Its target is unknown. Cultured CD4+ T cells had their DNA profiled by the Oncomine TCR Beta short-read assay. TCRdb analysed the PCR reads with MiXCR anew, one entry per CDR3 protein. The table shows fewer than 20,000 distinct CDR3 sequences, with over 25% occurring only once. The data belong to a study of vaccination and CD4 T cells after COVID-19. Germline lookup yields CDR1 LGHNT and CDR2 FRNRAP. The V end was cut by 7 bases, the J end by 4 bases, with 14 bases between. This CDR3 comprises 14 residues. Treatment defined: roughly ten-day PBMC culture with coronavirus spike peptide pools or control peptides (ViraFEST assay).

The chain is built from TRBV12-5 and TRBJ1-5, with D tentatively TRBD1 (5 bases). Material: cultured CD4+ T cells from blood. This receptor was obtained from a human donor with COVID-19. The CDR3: CASADGRGNQPQHF. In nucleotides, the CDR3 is TGTGCTAGTGCCGACGGACGGGGGAATCAGCCCCAGCATTTT. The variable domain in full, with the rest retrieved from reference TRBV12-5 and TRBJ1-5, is DARVTQTPRHKVTEMGQEVTMRCQPILGHNTVFWYRQTMMQGLELLAYFRNRAPLDDSGMPKDRFSAEMPDATLATLKIQPSEPRDSAVYFCASADGRGNQPQHFGDGTRLSIL.